A selection of T cell receptor beta chains follows, all from one sample in a study of cytomegalovirus exposure and HLA in healthy donors. Using immunoSEQ multiplex PCR, the repertoire was profiled, and TCRdb retains in-frame clones only, with some absent. This table has 100,000 to 150,000 clones, approximately 82% appearing once. Input material: PBMCs. Every receptor here comes from a boy between 2 and 15 years old in good health and CMV-seronegative. CDR3s include the opening cysteine and the closing phenylalanine or tryptophan. D genes are given only for firm matches. Clone size, where shown, is once, few, many, or a class for clones that have expanded.

j_call | d_call | v_call | clone_size | cdr3_nt | cdr3_aa
TRBJ2-2 | - | TRBV7-7 | - | TGTGCTAGCAGCTTTTCGGCGAGCGCCGGGGAGCTGTTTTTT | CASSFSASAGELFF
TRBJ2-7 | - | TRBV27 | once | TGTGCCAGCAGTTTTTCGGTGGATGCGGGGCAGTACTTC | CASSFSVDAGQYF
TRBJ1-5 | - | TRBV9 | - | TGTGCCAGCAGCGTAGGCCCCTCGGTGGAGCCCCAGCATTTT | CASSVGPSVEPQHF
TRBJ2-2 | - | TRBV9 | - | TGTGCCAGCAGCCCCCGGGACACGAACACCGGGGAGCTGTTTTTT | CASSPRDTNTGELFF
TRBJ1-4 | - | TRBV19 | - | TGTGCCAGTAGAGGACAGCTAGGGGAGCAGGAAAAACTGTTTTTT | CASRGQLGEQEKLFF
TRBJ2-1 | TRBD2 | TRBV5-6 | many | TGTGCCAGCAAGCTTGGGCCTAGCGGGTACTACAATGAGCAGTTCTTC | CASKLGPSGYYNEQFF
TRBJ2-1 | - | TRBV9 | - | TGTGCCAGCAGCGTCGGAGGGATCTCCTACAATGAGCAGTTCTTC | CASSVGGISYNEQFF
TRBJ1-4 | TRBD1 | TRBV5-4 | - | TGTGCCAGCAGCGTCGGACAGGGACGTGAAAAACTGTTTTTT | CASSVGQGREKLFF
TRBJ2-1 | - | TRBV5-4 | few | TGTGCCAGCAGCTTGTTCCAAGACTTTATGTACAATGAGCAGTTCTTC | CASSLFQDFMYNEQFF
TRBJ1-5 | TRBD1 | TRBV4-2 | - | TGTGCCAGCAGTAAGACAGGGAGCCCTCAGCCCCAGCATTTT | CASSKTGSPQPQHF
TRBJ2-1 | TRBD1 | TRBV7-9 | - | TGTGCCAGCAGCTTAGCAGGATGGGACAGATCGTACAATGAGCAGTTCTTC | CASSLAGWDRSYNEQFF
TRBJ2-7 | TRBD1 | TRBV9 | - | TGTGCCAGCACCGCCGGGACAGGGGACGAGCAGTACTTC | CASTAGTGDEQYF
TRBJ1-1 | TRBD1 | TRBV18 | - | TGTGCCAGCTCACCAAGGGACAGGGGGGAGACTGAAGCTTTCTTT | CASSPRDRGETEAFF
TRBJ2-3 | TRBD2 | TRBV11-3 | - | TGTGCCAGCAAAATAGCGGGAGGGAGCACAGATACGCAGTATTTT | CASKIAGGSTDTQYF
TRBJ2-2 | TRBD1 | TRBV6-4 | few | TGTGCCAGCAGTGCAGGGGGTGAGGACACCGGGGAGCTGTTTTTT | CASSAGGEDTGELFF
TRBJ2-1 | TRBD1 | TRBV6-4 | - | TGTGCCAGCAGTATAGGACAGGGCAACTTTCAGTTCTTC | CASSIGQGNFQFF
TRBJ1-1 | - | TRBV7-9 | - | TGTGCCAGCAGCCCAATGGGCCCCGGGAACACTGAAGCTTTCTTT | CASSPMGPGNTEAFF